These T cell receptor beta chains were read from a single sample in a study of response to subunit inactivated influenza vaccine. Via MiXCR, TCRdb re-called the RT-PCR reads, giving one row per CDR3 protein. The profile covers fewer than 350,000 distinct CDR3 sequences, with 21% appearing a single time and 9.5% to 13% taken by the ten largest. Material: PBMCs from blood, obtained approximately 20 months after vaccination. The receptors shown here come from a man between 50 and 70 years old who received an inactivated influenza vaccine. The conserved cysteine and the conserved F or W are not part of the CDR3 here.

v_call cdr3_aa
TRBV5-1 ASSQMWPAAIYEQF
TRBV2 ASSAGQWGYT
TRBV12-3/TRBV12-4 ASSFTGGNQPQH
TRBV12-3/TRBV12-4 ASSSRTVSEETQY
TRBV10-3 ATNRGDTQY
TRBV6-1 ASSEAGQGSQH
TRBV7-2 ASSLTGGFGANVLT
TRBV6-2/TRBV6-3 ASSYSGQGDANTEAF
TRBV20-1 SATSRRTTGALH
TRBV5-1 ASSWGLAGVSYNEQF
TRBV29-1 SVEGGRLTYNEQF
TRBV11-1 ASSFLSGLVASSYEQY
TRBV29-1 SVDWGGNEQY
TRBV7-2 ASSYRDSGNTIY
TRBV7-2 ASSLVRGTGPSYEQY
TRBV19 ASSVDRGVGKLF
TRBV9 ASSLAGGSDTQY